This TCR beta chain comes out of a study of T cell changes during pregnancy in multiple sclerosis. Produced via immunoSEQ multiplex PCR; TCRdb's table is partial and in-frame only. The sample shows 70,000 to 95,000 clones, about 90% of them seen only once. The input for sequencing was CD4+ T cells from peripheral blood mononuclear cells, taken in the second trimester of pregnancy. This TCR was recovered from a female donor with multiple sclerosis, enrolled in a pregnancy study.

The CDR3 reads CASSFRNRGGGEQYF. For the CDR3, the DNA is TGTGCCAGCAGCTTCAGGAACAGGGGAGGTGGGGAGCAGTACTTC. The rearrangement uses TRBV5-6 and TRBJ2-7, with a tentative D call TRBD1 (7 bases). Germline values: CDR1 SGHDT, CDR2 YYEEEE. The CDR3 runs to 15 residues. V lost 2 bases to trimming and J lost 7 bases, with 19 bases between them.